Following are 29 T cell receptor beta chains from one sample sequenced in a study of blood T cells in healthy people across ages. Primed by a sample-barcoded 5' primer and a J-beta primer mix, a second PCR proceeded for about 7 to 12 cycles. Using its own MiXCR run on the 5' RACE reads, TCRdb lists one record per CDR3 protein. Seen here are 1.5 million to 2 million distinct CDR3 sequences, about 30% observed once, and the top ten hold approximately 7.7%. Sequencing was performed on blood. These receptors were obtained from a woman in her 30s in good health.

The chain recombines TRBV20-1 with TRBJ1-1, with D perhaps matching TRBD1 (5 bases). The CDR3 length is 14 residues. The V gene lost 0 bases and the J gene lost 1 base, with 9 bases spanning the gap. The germline gives CDR1 DFQATT, CDR2 SNEGSKA (reference sequence). CDR3 DNA: TGCAGTGCTAGAGATTTTACAGGGAACACTGAAGCTTTCTTT. Residues: CSARDFTGNTEAFF.

The rearrangement joins TRBV5-1 to TRBJ2-3, with 9 bases fitting TRBD2. The CDR3 covers 16 residues. Unmatched junction bases numbered 9, after V lost 5 bases and J lost 2 bases. Per germline, CDR1 SGHRS and CDR2 YFSETQ. Written as DNA, the CDR3 is TGCGCCAGCAGTCCAATAGCGGGGGCCCTCACAGATACGCAGTATTTT. It encodes CASSPIAGALTDTQYF.

This rearrangement joins TRBV29-1 to TRBJ1-2; D remains ambiguous. CDR1 SQVTM and CDR2 ANQGSEA come from the germline V gene. V lost 2 bases and J lost 6, with 7 bases in between. CDR3 length: 11 residues. The DNA for the CDR3 is TGCAGCGTTGAATTCAGAAATGGCTACACCTTC. Amino acid sequence: CSVEFRNGYTF.

This clonotype was counted a single time. The rearrangement links TRBV20-1 to TRBJ1-2; D remains ambiguous. Trimming removed 4 bases from V and 4 bases from J, with 10 bases in between. Germline V gene data show CDR1 as DFQATT and CDR2 as SNEGSKA (reference sequence). The CDR3 consists of 12 residues. The CDR3 DNA reads as TGCAGTGCTACCCAGGACTCCTATGGCTACACCTTC. Translated: CSATQDSYGYTF.

J is TRBJ1-2 and V is TRBV5-6; D gene ambiguous. Trimming removed 4 bases from V and 2 bases from J, with 30 bases in between. Germline CDR1 and CDR2: SGHDT and YYEEEE. There are 20 residues in the CDR3. CDR3 in amino acids: CASSNGVFLMVAEQNYGYTF. CDR3 coding DNA: TGTGCCAGCAGCAATGGGGTCTTTTTGATGGTGGCAGAACAAAACTATGGCTACACCTTC.

This clonotype was recorded a few times. This CDR3 is CATSRDRVNEQFF. CDR3 DNA: TGTGCCACCAGCAGAGATAGAGTCAATGAGCAGTTCTTC. The chain has TRBV15 and TRBJ2-1; D is uncertain. The V end was cut by 0 bases, the J end by 6 bases, with 6 bases between. Germline V gene sequence: CDR1 LNHNV, CDR2 YYDKDF (reference sequence). The CDR3 has 13 residues. Full variable domain (remainder filled in from reference TRBV15 and TRBJ2-1): DAMVIQNPRYQVTQFGKPVTLSCSQTLNHNVMYWYQQKSSQAPKLLFHYYDKDFNNEADTPDNFQSRRPNTSFCFLDIRSPGLGDTAMYLCATSRDRVNEQFFGPGTRLTVL.

The table lists this clonotype with many counts. The chain uses TRBV5-1 and TRBJ2-7; TRBD1 matches at 9 bases. V shed 0 bases and J 4 bases; nucleotides not matched to a gene: 5. CDR1 is SGHRS, CDR2 YFSETQ, per germline. The CDR3 runs 15 residues. The CDR3 spells CASSLDGTGRYEQYF. As DNA, the CDR3 is TGCGCCAGCAGCTTGGATGGGACAGGGCGATACGAGCAGTACTTC.

The chain has TRBV9 and TRBJ2-2; D gene ambiguous. Trimming removed 0 bases from V and 7 bases from J, with 4 bases in between. Germline V gene data show CDR1 as SGDLS and CDR2 as YYNGEE. This CDR3 is 12 amino acids long. This CDR3 is CASSVDYGELFF. The CDR3 nucleotides read TGTGCCAGCAGCGTAGATTACGGGGAGCTGTTTTTT.

This clonotype was observed a handful of times. The chain is built from TRBV3-1 and TRBJ2-3; 12 bases map to TRBD2. Germline CDR1 is LGHDT and CDR2 is YNNKEL (reference sequence). J was trimmed by 5 bases and V by 2 bases; bases with no gene match: 5. The CDR3 spans 16 residues. CDR3 sequence reads: CASSQRLAGGQDTQYF. The CDR3 DNA reads as TGTGCCAGCAGCCAACGGCTAGCGGGGGGGCAAGATACGCAGTATTTT.

This clonotype was counted a few times. The V gene is TRBV5-1, the J gene TRBJ2-5; TRBD2 aligns across 10 bases. Unmatched junction bases numbered 16, after V lost 0 bases and J lost 5 bases. The germline CDR1 and CDR2 sequences are SGHRS and YFSETQ. The CDR3 is made up of 19 amino acids. CDR3 amino acids: CASSLAPGSLAGAQETQYF. The DNA for the CDR3 is TGCGCCAGCAGCTTGGCACCCGGGAGTCTAGCGGGGGCCCAGGAGACCCAGTACTTC.

This clonotype was observed a few times. The gene calls are TRBV20-1 and TRBJ1-2; no clear D. Germline lookup yields CDR1 DFQATT and CDR2 SNEGSKA (reference sequence). Trimming pared 4 bases from V and 6 bases from J, leaving 18 bases between. The CDR3 has 14 residues. CDR3 region: CSATINPRGNGYTF. The CDR3 nucleotides are TGCAGTGCTACCATAAACCCTCGAGGGAATGGCTACACCTTC.

The rearrangement uses TRBV7-2 and TRBJ2-3, with D possibly called TRBD1 or TRBD2 (5 bases each). This CDR3 is built from 13 residues. The V gene's germline CDR1 is SGHTA and CDR2 FQGNSA. Trimming cost V 5 bases and J 4 bases, with 10 bases left between them. DNA of the CDR3: TGTGCCAGCAGCCGTCGGGGCCCAGATACGCAGTATTTT. Amino acids: CASSRRGPDTQYF.

This chain connects TRBV12-3 or TRBV12-4 to TRBJ2-2, with 10 nucleotides matching TRBD1. The trim removed 5 bases at V and 6 bases at J, leaving 9 bases unmatched. The CDR3 runs to 16 residues. The CDR3 reads CASSPEWTGGAGELFF. The CDR3 nucleotides are TGTGCCAGCAGTCCCGAGTGGACAGGGGGTGCCGGGGAGCTGTTTTTT.

About this clonotype itself: Relative to the germline gene, one junction end is altered; a read error may explain this. The chain joins TRBV29-1 to TRBJ2-2, with TRBD2 matching 12 bases. Germline CDR1 SQVTM, CDR2 ANQGSEA. This CDR3 has 14 residues. CDR3 protein: CSIRTSGNTEELFF. The CDR3 DNA reads TGCAGCATTCGGACTAGCGGGAACACCGAGGAGCTGTTTTTT.

The chain employs TRBV6-2 or TRBV6-3 and TRBJ2-5; 7 bases line up with TRBD1. Germline V gene sequence: CDR1 MNHEY, CDR2 SVGEGT. V shed 6 bases, J shed 2 bases, and the junction held 9 bases outside the gene matches. The CDR3 has 15 amino acids. The CDR3 region has the DNA TGTGCCAGCAGCCGACAGGGAGTCAGGCAAGAGACCCAGTACTTC. Amino acids: CASSRQGVRQETQYF.

Only a few counts were recorded for this clonotype. This chain connects TRBV29-1 to TRBJ2-4, with no clear D. The CDR3 is made up of 13 amino acids. CDR1 is SQVTM, CDR2 ANQGSEA, per germline. The V end lost 2 bases, the J end lost 2 bases, and 7 bases lay between the germline ends. The CDR3 reads CSVELVTKNIQYF. CDR3 bases: TGCAGCGTTGAATTGGTAACCAAAAACATTCAGTACTTC.

The V call is TRBV6-1, the J call TRBJ2-1; the D is unclear. This CDR3 comprises 15 residues. V was shortened by 3 bases and J by 5 bases, with 14 bases between the two germline ends. The germline V gene encodes CDR1 MNHNS and CDR2 SASEGT. In nucleotides, the CDR3 is TGTGCCAGCAGTGACCAGCCCTGGGCAGACAATGAGCAGTTCTTC. As protein: CASSDQPWADNEQFF.

This clonotype occurred a few times. This sequence joins TRBV6-6 and TRBJ2-2, with 7 bases that match TRBD1. The CDR3 has 13 amino acids. J was trimmed by 6 bases and V by 6 bases; bases with no gene match: 4. Germline CDR1 reads MNHNY; CDR2 reads SVGAGI (reference sequence). The CDR3 region has the DNA TGTGCCAGCAGCCAGACAGGGCCCGGGGAGCTGTTTTTT. Translation gives CASSQTGPGELFF.

V usage is TRBV28 and J usage is TRBJ1-3, with 7 nucleotides matching TRBD1. J gave up 6 bases and V 4 bases, and 9 bases lay outside the gene matches. Looked up from germline, CDR1 is MDHEN and CDR2 is SYDVKM. This CDR3 has 15 amino acids. In DNA, the CDR3 is TGTGCCAGCAGTTCGGAGGGGGCGAATAAAAACACCATATATTTT. Its protein is CASSSEGANKNTIYF. Full variable domain (rest looked up from reference TRBV28 and TRBJ1-3): DVKVTQSSRYLVKRTGEKVFLECVQDMDHENMFWYRQDPGLGLRLIYFSYDVKMKEKGDIPEGYSVSREKKERFSLILESASTNQTSMYLCASSSEGANKNTIYFGEGSWLTVV.

The V and J genes are TRBV14 and TRBJ2-1; 10 nucleotides agree with TRBD2. V gave up 3 bases and J gave up 3 bases; unmatched junction bases: 8. The CDR3 length is 17 residues. In germline, CDR1 is SGHDN, CDR2 FVKESK. Written as DNA, the CDR3 is TGTGCCAGCAGCCATTGGCGGCTAGCGGGGGACTACAATGAGCAGTTCTTC. It translates to CASSHWRLAGDYNEQFF. The whole variable domain, filled in from reference TRBV14 and TRBJ2-1, reads EAGVTQFPSHSVIEKGQTVTLRCDPISGHDNLYWYRRVMGKEIKFLLHFVKESKQDESGMPNNRFLAERTGGTYSTLKVQPAELEDSGVYFCASSHWRLAGDYNEQFFGPGTRLTVL.

The rearrangement joins TRBV5-1 to TRBJ1-2; D is perhaps TRBD1 (5 bases). Germline lookup yields CDR1 SGHRS and CDR2 YFSETQ. The CDR3 sequence is 15 residues long. Trimming removed 0 bases at V and 4 bases at J, with 13 bases between. CDR3 DNA sequence: TGCGCCAGCAGCTTGGGGCGGGACGGTGGCTATGGCTACACCTTC. This gives the protein CASSLGRDGGYGYTF.

J is TRBJ1-2 and V is TRBV12-3 or TRBV12-4; a possible D gene is TRBD1 (6 bases). Trimming stripped 6 bases from V and 5 bases from J, with 16 bases between. The CDR3 has 14 amino acids. The CDR3 bases are TGTGCCAGCAGCCGCGGACAGAGTCCTTATGGCTACACCTTC. Translating it yields CASSRGQSPYGYTF.

This chain joins TRBV20-1 and TRBJ2-1; TRBD2 matches at 8 bases. The CDR3 covers 15 residues. The ends lost 1 base at V and 10 bases at J; junction bases unmatched: 12. The V gene's germline CDR1 is DFQATT and CDR2 SNEGSKA (reference sequence). CDR3 nucleotides: TGCAGTGCTAGAGTGGGGAATAGCGGGATCGGGGAGCAGTTCTTC. Protein sequence: CSARVGNSGIGEQFF.

The CDR3 sequence is CASSQQNSPLHF. The DNA of the CDR3 is TGCGCCAGCAGCCAGCAGAATTCACCCCTCCACTTT. The chain couples TRBV5-1 to TRBJ1-6; D not resolved. The germline V and J ends were trimmed by 4 bases and 7 bases, with 6 bases remaining between them. CDR3 length: 12 amino acids. The germline gives CDR1 SGHRS, CDR2 YFSETQ. The full variable domain, in which reference TRBV5-1 and TRBJ1-6 provide the parts outside the CDR3, is KAGVTQTPRYLIKTRGQQVTLSCSPISGHRSVSWYQQTPGQGLQFLFEYFSETQRNKGNFPGRFSGRQFSNSRSEMNVSTLELGDSALYLCASSQQNSPLHFGNGTRLTVT.

This clonotype was counted only a few times. The chain links TRBV29-1 to TRBJ2-1; D assignment may be TRBD1 or TRBD2 (5 bases each). Germline lookup yields CDR1 SQVTM and CDR2 ANQGSEA. This CDR3 is 16 amino acids long. V was trimmed by 0 bases and J by 1 base, leaving 13 bases between them. CDR3 coding DNA: TGCAGCGTTGAAGATCGGGGCAGGGTATCCTACAATGAGCAGTTCTTC. Its protein product is CSVEDRGRVSYNEQFF.

This clonotype was picked up a small number of times. The V gene is TRBV7-9, the J gene TRBJ1-5; D is possibly TRBD1 (5 bases). Germline values: CDR1 SEHNR, CDR2 FQNEAQ (reference sequence). This CDR3 has 14 amino acids. V lost 2 bases to trimming and J lost 9 bases, with 14 bases between them. In DNA, the CDR3 is TGTGCCAGCAGCTTATCGGGGGATGGGTCGCCCCAGCATTTT. Protein sequence: CASSLSGDGSPQHF.

This clonotype was recorded a few times. The rearrangement uses TRBV29-1 and TRBJ2-1, with TRBD2 matching 12 bases. J was trimmed by 12 bases and V by 6 bases; bases with no gene match: 12. Per germline, CDR1 SQVTM and CDR2 ANQGSEA. This CDR3 has 14 residues. The chain's CDR3 is CSVDGLAGGQGQFF. DNA of the CDR3: TGCAGCGTCGACGGGCTAGCGGGGGGGCAAGGGCAGTTCTTC.

To note about this clonotype: A much larger clone sits a single nucleotide away, making a read error possible. The chain is built from TRBV6-2 or TRBV6-3 and TRBJ1-1, with a tentative D call TRBD1 (5 bases). This CDR3 contains 12 residues. The V end lost 2 bases, the J end lost 4 bases, and 5 bases lay between the germline ends. Germline CDR1 reads MNHEY; CDR2 reads SVGEGT. The DNA for the CDR3 is TGTGCCAGCAGTTACGGGGCCACTGAAGCTTTCTTT. Residues: CASSYGATEAFF.

This clonotype was found many times. CDR3 region: CSATNRDRGYNEQFF. DNA for the CDR3: TGCAGTGCTACAAACCGGGACAGGGGCTACAATGAGCAGTTCTTC. The chain couples TRBV20-1 to TRBJ2-1; 10 positions agree with TRBD1. The V segment lost 4 bases and the J segment 3 bases; nucleotides outside the gene matches: 6. The CDR3 is made up of 15 amino acids. The V gene's germline CDR1 is DFQATT and CDR2 SNEGSKA (reference sequence).